This is a list of T cell receptor beta chains from one sample in a study of preoperative IRX-2 immunotherapy in early breast cancer. Using immunoSEQ multiplex PCR, the repertoire was profiled, and TCRdb retains in-frame clones only, with some absent. The table records 40,000 to 45,000 clones, about 95% of them present only once. Sequencing was performed on tumor tissue, taken after IRX-2 immunotherapy. The receptors come from a human donor with breast cancer. Both conserved end residues are part of each CDR3. D genes are given only for firm matches. Where a row states a size, it is once, few, many or the class of an expanded clone; other rows omit it.

cdr3_nt	cdr3_aa	j_call	clone_size	v_call	cdr3_length	d_call
TGCGCCAGCAGCCAAGACGGGGCGGGTTTAATCTCTGGAAACACCATATATTTT	CASSQDGAGLISGNTIYF	TRBJ1-3	NA	TRBV4-1	18	NA
TGCGCCAGCAGCCATCTGTTCGACACTGAAGCTTTCTTT	CASSHLFDTEAFF	TRBJ1-1	NA	TRBV4-3	13	NA
TGTGCCAGCCGACTGACACTCACTGAAGCTTTCTTT	CASRLTLTEAFF	TRBJ1-1	few	TRBV25-1	12	NA
TGCGCCAGCAGCATTAGCGGCGGGAGGGCCGCGTACGAGCAGTACTTC	CASSISGGRAAYEQYF	TRBJ2-7	NA	TRBV5-1	16	TRBD2
TGTGCCAGCAGCTTGGGACTAGCGGGAAGGTACGAGCAGTACTTC	CASSLGLAGRYEQYF	TRBJ2-7	NA	TRBV7-2	15	TRBD2
TGTGCCAGCCAGGACAGGGGGCGGAGTAACTATGGCTACACCTTC	CASQDRGRSNYGYTF	TRBJ1-2	once	TRBV6-1	15	TRBD1
TGTGCCAGCAGCAGGCCCCGAGGGACAGATACGCAGTATTTT	CASSRPRGTDTQYF	TRBJ2-3	NA	TRBV7-3	14	NA
TGTGCCAGCAGGCCATTGGGGGGATTTGGTCAGCCCCAGCATTTT	CASRPLGGFGQPQHF	TRBJ1-5	NA	TRBV6-5	15	NA
TGTGCCAGTAGTAAGCCAGGGACCCACGAGCAGTACTTC	CASSKPGTHEQYF	TRBJ2-7	NA	TRBV19	13	NA
TGTGCCAGCAGCTTAAGGTTCCGGGGCGGAAACACTGAAGCTTTCTTT	CASSLRFRGGNTEAFF	TRBJ1-1	few	TRBV7-2	16	NA
TGTGCCATACAGGGGTCACTCGGGGAGCCCCAGCATTTT	CAIQGSLGEPQHF	TRBJ1-5	NA	TRBV10-3	13	TRBD1
TGTGCCAGCAGTTACTCGACAGGAGCGGTCGGGGATACGCAGTATTTT	CASSYSTGAVGDTQYF	TRBJ2-3	NA	TRBV6-5	16	NA
TGTGCCAGCAGCGTGAACACTGAAGCTTTCTTT	CASSVNTEAFF	TRBJ1-1	NA	TRBV4-2	11	NA
TGTGCCAGCAAATCTGGCGGAACCTACAATGAGCAGTTCTTC	CASKSGGTYNEQFF	TRBJ2-1	NA	TRBV11-3	14	NA
TGTGCCAGCAGCTTAATGGGCAGGGTCGGTGAGCAGTTCTTC	CASSLMGRVGEQFF	TRBJ2-1	NA	TRBV7-3	14	NA
TGTGCCAGCAGCGCCCGAGGGAGTCCAGATACGCAGTATTTT	CASSARGSPDTQYF	TRBJ2-3	NA	TRBV9	14	NA
TGTGCCAGCAGGGGGACAGGCACTAATCCGTACTTC	CASRGTGTNPYF	TRBJ2-7	NA	TRBV2	12	TRBD1
TGTGCCAGCAGCTCGTCAAAGACTAGCAGGGGTACAACCGGGGAGCTGTTTTTT	CASSSSKTSRGTTGELFF	TRBJ2-2	NA	TRBV7-2	18	NA
TGCGCCAGCAGCCCGGGACCGCGGGGAACTGAGCAGTTCTTC	CASSPGPRGTEQFF	TRBJ2-1	NA	TRBV5-1	14	NA
TGTGCTAGTGGTTTGTTCATCGAGGGTGGAAACACCATATATTTT	CASGLFIEGGNTIYF	TRBJ1-3	NA	TRBV12-5	15	NA
TGCGCCAGCAGCCCATCGTGGGGAGGGCGCACAGATACGCAGTATTTT	CASSPSWGGRTDTQYF	TRBJ2-3	NA	TRBV5-1	16	TRBD2
TGTGCCAGCAGCCACAATACAGGGTTCAATGAAAAACTGTTTTTT	CASSHNTGFNEKLFF	TRBJ1-4	NA	TRBV11-2	15	NA
TGTGCCAGCTCACCACTGGGCGGGGAGACCCAGTACTTC	CASSPLGGETQYF	TRBJ2-5	NA	TRBV18	13	NA
TGCGCCAGCAGCCAACAGGGGGTGTTTGGCTACACCTTC	CASSQQGVFGYTF	TRBJ1-2	NA	TRBV5-1	13	TRBD1
TGCGCCAGCAGTCAATACCAAGAGACCCAGTACTTC	CASSQYQETQYF	TRBJ2-5	NA	TRBV5-1	12	NA
TGCGCCAGCAGCCAAGATTTCGGGACCATAACCACCGGGGAGCTGTTTTTT	CASSQDFGTITTGELFF	TRBJ2-2	NA	TRBV5-4	17	NA
TGTGCCAGCAGCTTAGGTCGGTTTCCAGATACGCAGTATTTT	CASSLGRFPDTQYF	TRBJ2-3	NA	TRBV7-2	14	NA
TGTGCCAGCAGTTGGACTAGCGGAGGGGAGCAGTTCTTC	CASSWTSGGEQFF	TRBJ2-1	once	TRBV7-9	13	TRBD2
TGTGCCAGCAGCTTAACAGGGAGCACCGGGGAGCTGTTTTTT	CASSLTGSTGELFF	TRBJ2-2	NA	TRBV7-7	14	NA
TGTGCCAGCAGCTCGGACGGACAGAACTATGGCTACACCTTC	CASSSDGQNYGYTF	TRBJ1-2	NA	TRBV7-2	14	NA
TGTGCCTGGCAGGGTGGGGGAAACACCATATATTTT	CAWQGGGNTIYF	TRBJ1-3	NA	TRBV30	12	NA
TGTAGCCAGTATTTAAGACGTGAGCAGTTCTTC	CSQYLRREQFF	TRBJ2-1	NA	TRBV19	11	NA
TGCGCCAGCAGCCAACCGGGGTTCGCGAGTAATGAGCAGTTCTTC	CASSQPGFASNEQFF	TRBJ2-1	NA	TRBV4-3	15	NA
TGCGCCAGCAGCCAAGACCTCGGCGGGGGGGCAGGAAATGAGCAGTTCTTC	CASSQDLGGGAGNEQFF	TRBJ2-1	NA	TRBV4-3	17	TRBD2
TGTGCCAGCAGGTTGGAAGGGGTGGCGGGAGGATCCTACGAGCAGTACTTC	CASRLEGVAGGSYEQYF	TRBJ2-7	NA	TRBV28	17	TRBD2
TGTGCCAGCAGTTTAGGGTGGCAGACAGGACGCTCTGGAAACACCATATATTTT	CASSLGWQTGRSGNTIYF	TRBJ1-3	NA	TRBV28	18	NA
TGCGCCAGCAGCCTTGAGACTAGCGGGAACTACAATGAGCAGTTCTTC	CASSLETSGNYNEQFF	TRBJ2-1	NA	TRBV4-1	16	TRBD2
TGCAGTGCTAGACACCGGGAGCAGTACTTC	CSARHREQYF	TRBJ2-7	once	TRBV20-1	10	NA
TGCGCCAGCAGCTCTACATCGGGCCTGGGGAGCTCCTACGAGCAGTACTTC	CASSSTSGLGSSYEQYF	TRBJ2-7	NA	TRBV5-1	17	NA
TGTGCCAGCAGTCTACTACCCGGGACACACTTTGAAAAACTGTTTTTT	CASSLLPGTHFEKLFF	TRBJ1-4	NA	TRBV27	16	NA
TGCGCCAGCAGCCAAGAGTTTGGAGGGATGGCTGGAAACACCATATATTTT	CASSQEFGGMAGNTIYF	TRBJ1-3	NA	TRBV4-1	17	NA
TGCGCCAGCAGCTTGAGTGGGGTCGACACCGGGGAGCTGTTTTTT	CASSLSGVDTGELFF	TRBJ2-2	NA	TRBV5-1	15	NA
TGCGCCAGCAGCTCCTTCCGGGCGGGAGGGCCGGGCGATGAGCAGTTCTTC	CASSSFRAGGPGDEQFF	TRBJ2-1	NA	TRBV5-1	17	TRBD2
TGTGCCAGCAGGCGGGACGGACGCACAGATACGCAGTATTTT	CASRRDGRTDTQYF	TRBJ2-3	large	TRBV6-1	14	NA
TGTGCCAGCACCTCAGCCAGGGGGCTCAAAAAACTGTTTTTT	CASTSARGLKKLFF	TRBJ1-4	NA	TRBV6-5	14	TRBD1
TGTGCCAGCAGGAGGGGGCTCTTCAGGGGAGAGACCCAGTACTTC	CASRRGLFRGETQYF	TRBJ2-5	NA	TRBV2	15	TRBD1